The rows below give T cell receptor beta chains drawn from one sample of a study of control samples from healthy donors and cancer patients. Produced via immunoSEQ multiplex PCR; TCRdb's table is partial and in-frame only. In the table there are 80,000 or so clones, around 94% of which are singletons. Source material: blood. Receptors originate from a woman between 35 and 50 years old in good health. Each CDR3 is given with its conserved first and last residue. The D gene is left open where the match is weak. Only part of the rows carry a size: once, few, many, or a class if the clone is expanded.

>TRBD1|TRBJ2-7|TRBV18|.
CASSGTGNPYEQYF
TGTGCCAGCTCCGGGACAGGGAACCCCTACGAGCAGTACTTC
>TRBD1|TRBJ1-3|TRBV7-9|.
CAVTRDRRSLNGNTIYF
TGTGCCGTCACCCGGGACAGGAGGTCCCTCAACGGAAACACCATATATTTT
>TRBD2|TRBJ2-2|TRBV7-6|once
CASSFRLAGGTGELFF
TGTGCCAGCAGCTTCCGGCTAGCGGGGGGCACCGGGGAGCTGTTTTTT
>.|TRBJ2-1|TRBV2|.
CASSGSYEQFF
TGTGCCAGCAGTGGGAGTTATGAGCAGTTCTTC
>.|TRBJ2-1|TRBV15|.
CATSIHRDEQFF
TGTGCCACCAGCATTCACAGGGATGAGCAGTTCTTC
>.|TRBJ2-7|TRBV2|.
CASSSGPFYEQYF
TGTGCCAGCAGTTCCGGTCCCTTCTACGAGCAGTACTTC
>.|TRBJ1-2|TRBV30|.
CAWSEDGLNYGYTF
TGTGCCTGGAGTGAAGACGGACTTAACTATGGCTACACCTTC
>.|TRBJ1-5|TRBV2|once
CASSERATALDQPQHF
TGTGCCAGCAGTGAAAGGGCCACAGCCCTAGATCAGCCCCAGCATTTT
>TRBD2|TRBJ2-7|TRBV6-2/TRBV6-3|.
CASSPESSGGIYEQYF
TGTGCCAGCAGTCCAGAAAGTAGCGGGGGTATCTACGAGCAGTACTTC
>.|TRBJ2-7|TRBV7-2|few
CASSSNRDSYEQYF
TGTGCCAGCAGCTCGAACAGGGACTCCTACGAGCAGTACTTC
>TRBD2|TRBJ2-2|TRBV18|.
CASSEGLAGDANTGELFF
TGTGCCAGCTCAGAGGGACTAGCGGGGGACGCGAACACCGGGGAGCTGTTTTTT
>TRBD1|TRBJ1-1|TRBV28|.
CASSPWTGRNTEAFF
TGTGCCAGCAGCCCTTGGACAGGTCGGAACACTGAAGCTTTCTTT
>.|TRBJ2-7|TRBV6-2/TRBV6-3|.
CASSYSMRARYEQYF
TGTGCCAGCAGTTACTCGATGAGGGCGAGGTACGAGCAGTACTTC
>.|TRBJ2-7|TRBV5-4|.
CASRRAGDLNEQYF
TGTGCCAGCAGAAGAGCCGGCGATTTGAACGAGCAGTACTTC
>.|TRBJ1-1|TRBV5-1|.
CASSLGLNTEAFF
TGCGCCAGCAGCTTGGGCCTGAACACTGAAGCTTTCTTT
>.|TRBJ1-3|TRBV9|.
CASSVGGGNTIYF
TGTGCCAGCAGCGTAGGTGGAGGAAACACCATATATTTT
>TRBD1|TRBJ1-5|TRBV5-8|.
CASSSRQGHQPQHF
TGTGCCAGCAGCTCGCGACAGGGCCATCAGCCCCAGCATTTT
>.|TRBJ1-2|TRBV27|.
CATHSPLQGYTF
TGTGCCACCCATTCTCCCCTCCAGGGCTACACCTTC
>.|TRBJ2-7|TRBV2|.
CASSAGRRYSYEQYF
TGTGCCAGCAGTGCCGGGCGGCGGTACTCCTACGAGCAGTACTTC
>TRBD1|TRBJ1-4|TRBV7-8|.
CASSLERTGGGKLFF
TGTGCCAGCAGCTTAGAAAGGACAGGGGGCGGGAAACTGTTTTTT
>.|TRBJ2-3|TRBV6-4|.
CASSDSFEGVNTQYF
TGTGCCAGCAGTGACTCATTTGAGGGGGTGAATACGCAGTATTTT
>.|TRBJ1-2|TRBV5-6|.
CASSLTGHGYTF
TGTGCCAGCAGCTTGACAGGGCATGGCTACACCTTC
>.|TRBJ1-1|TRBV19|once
CASSIGRQVTRDTEAFF
TGTGCCAGTAGTATAGGCAGGCAAGTAACTCGCGACACTGAAGCTTTCTTT
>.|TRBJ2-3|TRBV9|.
CASSVEGRTDTQYF
TGTGCCAGCAGCGTAGAGGGCCGCACAGATACGCAGTATTTT
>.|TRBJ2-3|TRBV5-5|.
CASSLPGTDTQYF
TGTGCCAGCAGCCTTCCCGGCACAGATACGCAGTATTTT
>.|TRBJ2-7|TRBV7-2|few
CASSTASGLYEQYF
TGTGCCAGCAGCACAGCCTCGGGGCTCTACGAGCAGTACTTC
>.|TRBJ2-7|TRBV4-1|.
CASSQFFKQTPYYEQYF
TGCGCCAGCAGCCAATTCTTTAAACAAACTCCCTACTACGAGCAGTACTTC
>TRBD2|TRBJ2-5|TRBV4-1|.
CASSQEDGLAEQETQYF
TGCGCCAGCAGCCAAGAAGACGGACTAGCGGAACAAGAGACCCAGTACTTC
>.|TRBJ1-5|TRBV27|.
CASSLRQINQPQHF
TGTGCCAGCAGTCTCAGGCAAATCAATCAGCCCCAGCATTTT
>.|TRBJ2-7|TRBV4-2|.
CASSPWTRLYEQYF
TGTGCCAGCAGCCCCTGGACAAGACTCTACGAGCAGTACTTC
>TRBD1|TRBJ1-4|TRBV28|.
CASRTGGSNEKLFF
TGTGCCAGCAGAACAGGGGGCTCTAATGAAAAACTGTTTTTT
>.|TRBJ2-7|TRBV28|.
CASSLGALYEQYF
TGTGCCAGCAGCCTAGGGGCCCTTTACGAGCAGTACTTC
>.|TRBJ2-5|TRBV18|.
CASSPRGGSQETQYF
TGTGCCAGCTCACCAAGAGGGGGTTCCCAAGAGACCCAGTACTTC
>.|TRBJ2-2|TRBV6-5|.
CASSYSAGNTGELFF
TGTGCCAGCAGTTACTCCGCCGGGAACACCGGGGAGCTGTTTTTT
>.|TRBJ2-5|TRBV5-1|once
CASSLENPETQYF
TGCGCCAGCAGCTTGGAAAACCCGGAGACCCAGTACTTC
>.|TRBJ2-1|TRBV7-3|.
CASSLLGAANNEQFF
TGTGCCAGCAGCTTATTGGGGGCAGCAAACAATGAGCAGTTCTTC
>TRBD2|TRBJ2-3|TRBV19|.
CASSGRSGRAFVTQYF
TGTGCCAGTAGTGGGAGAAGCGGGAGGGCCTTCGTTACGCAGTATTTT
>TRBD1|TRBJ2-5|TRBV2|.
CASRDRVETQYF
TGTGCCAGCAGGGACAGGGTAGAGACCCAGTACTTC
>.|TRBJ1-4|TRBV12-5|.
CASGSPPLGEKLFF
TGTGCTAGTGGTTCTCCGCCCCTGGGGGAAAAACTGTTTTTT
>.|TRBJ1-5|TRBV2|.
CASSDRDYQPQHF
TGTGCCAGCAGTGACAGGGATTATCAGCCCCAGCATTTT
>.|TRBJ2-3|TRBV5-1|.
CASSSTGTYSTDTQYF
TGCGCCAGCAGCTCCACCGGGACGTATAGCACAGATACGCAGTATTTT
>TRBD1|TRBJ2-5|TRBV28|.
CASSSPPGQGIETQYF
TGTGCCAGCAGTTCCCCACCGGGACAGGGAATAGAGACCCAGTACTTC
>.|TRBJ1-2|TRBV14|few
CASSQGVGQNFYGYTF
TGTGCCAGCAGCCAAGGTGTAGGACAGAACTTCTATGGCTACACCTTC
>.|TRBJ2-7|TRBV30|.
CAWSISYEQYF
TGTGCCTGGAGTATTTCCTACGAGCAGTACTTC
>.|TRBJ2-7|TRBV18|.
CASSPPQGSSYEQYF
TGTGCCAGCTCACCACCGCAGGGAAGCTCCTACGAGCAGTACTTC
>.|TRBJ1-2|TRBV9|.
CASTLDGFPLYGYTF
TGTGCCAGCACCCTGGACGGCTTCCCCCTCTATGGCTACACCTTC
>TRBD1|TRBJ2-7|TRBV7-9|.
CASSRQGGSYEQYF
TGTGCCAGCAGCCGACAGGGGGGATCCTACGAGCAGTACTTC
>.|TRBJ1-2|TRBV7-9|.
CASSLGFGPEGYTF
TGTGCCAGCAGCTTAGGGTTTGGCCCCGAAGGCTACACCTTC
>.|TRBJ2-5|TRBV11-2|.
CASSAGQGRTQYF
TGTGCCAGCAGCGCGGGCCAGGGGCGGACCCAGTACTTC
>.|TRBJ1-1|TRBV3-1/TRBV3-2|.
CASSQSGRDAEAFF
TGTGCCAGCAGCCAATCAGGGAGGGACGCTGAAGCTTTCTTT
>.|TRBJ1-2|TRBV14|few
CASSPRQEFGYTF
TGTGCCAGCAGCCCCCGACAGGAATTCGGCTACACCTTC
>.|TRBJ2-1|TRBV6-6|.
CASSYYPEQFF
TGTGCCAGCAGTTACTATCCGGAGCAGTTCTTC
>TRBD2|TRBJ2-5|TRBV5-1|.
CASSPTSPQETQYF
TGCGCCAGCAGCCCGACTAGCCCCCAAGAGACCCAGTACTTC